Included here is one T cell receptor (beta chain) sequence, with context. This sample is drawn from a study of blood T cell repertoires in COVID-19. For the study at large: Specimens from acute and convalescent COVID-19 originated in the United States, Italy and Spain.

Trimming shortened V by 3 bases and J by 3 bases, and 14 bases separated the two germline ends. CDR1 is LGHNA, CDR2 YNFKEQ, per germline. The length of the CDR3 is 16 residues. Sequencing used immunoSEQ multiplex PCR; TCRdb keeps in-frame clones, though not all of them. The sample records about 180,000 clones, over 70% being singletons. Participants' own reports of clinical history determined their cohort assignment. Contact with a PCR-confirmed or clinician-diagnosed COVID-19 case occurred within 2 weeks of entry. V gene TRBV4-2 combines with J gene TRBJ2-2; maybe TRBD2 (6 bases). Input material: PBMCs or T cells enriched from blood (not recorded which). The sequence derives from a man aged 60 to 69 who had been exposed to COVID-19. Here the CDR3 DNA reads TGTGCCAGCAGCCATGGGACGCGGGGAGACACCGGGGAGCTGTTTTTT. This translates into CASSHGTRGDTGELFF.